This TCR beta chain was obtained from a study of T cells in Graves' hyperthyroidism and ophthalmopathy. This CDR3 is 15 amino acids long. Trimming removed 4 bases from V and 8 bases from J; junction bases left unmatched: 10. Germline loops: CDR1 SGHRS, CDR2 YFSETQ. RNA transcripts yielded amplified TCR beta CDR3 regions. In the first-round RT-PCR of the TCR CDR3, the HTBI primer set was used. TCRdb reprocessed the multiplex PCR reads via MiXCR and lists one record per CDR3 protein. The profile covers under 350,000 distinct CDR3 sequences, with roughly 18% appearing a single time and about half taken by the ten largest.

This chain joins TRBV5-1 and TRBJ2-1; TRBD2 agrees at 9 bases. Sequenced: blood. The TCR was taken from a woman in her forties or fifties with Graves' hyperthyroidism. CDR3 nucleotide sequence: TGCGCCAGCAGCGCGGGGACTAGCCGGGGCCATGAGCAGTTCTTC. Its protein product is CASSAGTSRGHEQFF.